The next 26 T cell receptor beta chains were all read from a single sample in a study of blood T cell repertoires in COVID-19. Sequencing used immunoSEQ multiplex PCR; TCRdb keeps in-frame clones, though not all of them. In the table there are over 70,000 clones, 80% of which are singletons. Sequencing was carried out using peripheral blood. The receptors were sampled from a woman in her seventies with acute or convalescent COVID-19.

CDR3: CASSQTYSRGNQPQHF. In nucleotides, the CDR3 is TGTGCCAGCAGTCAAACTTATTCTCGGGGCAATCAGCCCCAGCATTTT. The J gene is TRBJ1-5, the V gene TRBV2; unclear D gene. The ends were cut back, 5 bases at V and 2 bases at J, with 16 bases in the middle. The CDR3 runs 16 residues. Germline V gene sequence: CDR1 SNHLY, CDR2 FYNNEI. Complete variable domain (other parts from reference TRBV2 and TRBJ1-5): EPEVTQTPSHQVTQMGQEVILRCVPISNHLYFYWYRQILGQKVEFLVSFYNNEISEKSEIFDDQFSVERPDGSNFTLKIRSTKLEDSAMYFCASSQTYSRGNQPQHFGDGTRLSIL.

This clone was seen a single time. The V and J genes are TRBV10-3 and TRBJ2-1; 11 nucleotides agree with TRBD1. The V segment lost 6 bases and the J segment 6 bases; nucleotides outside the gene matches: 10. This CDR3 is built from 16 residues. Germline CDR1 and CDR2: ENHRY and SYGVKD. The CDR3 sequence: CAIRKVAGTGGNEQFF. The CDR3 bases are TGTGCCATCAGAAAGGTAGCCGGGACAGGGGGCAATGAGCAGTTCTTC.

The chain couples TRBV9 to TRBJ1-4, with D maybe TRBD1 (5 bases). The CDR3 is 15 amino acids. V gave up 3 bases and J gave up 2 bases, with 11 bases separating them. Per germline, CDR1 SGDLS and CDR2 YYNGEE. CDR3 loop: CASSAGFSTNEKLFF. CDR3 bases: TGTGCCAGCAGCGCAGGGTTCTCGACTAATGAAAAACTGTTTTTT. Supplemented by reference TRBV9 and TRBJ1-4, the full variable domain reads DSGVTQTPKHLITATGQRVTLRCSPRSGDLSVYWYQQSLDQGLQFLIQYYNGEERAKGNILERFSAQQFPDLHSELNLSSLELGDSALYFCASSAGFSTNEKLFFGSGTQLSVL.

The rearrangement links TRBV7-8 to TRBJ1-1, with unresolved D. Trimming left V 0 bases short and J 2 bases short, with 7 bases between. CDR1 SGHVS and CDR2 FQNEAQ come from the germline V gene. This CDR3 has 14 residues. CDR3 coding DNA: TGTGCCAGCAGCTTAGCGCAGGTCAACACTGAAGCTTTCTTT. Its translation is CASSLAQVNTEAFF.

This clone has more than one count but fewer than ten. V usage is TRBV7-9 and J usage is TRBJ2-7; tentative D call: TRBD2 (5 bases). V shed 1 base and J shed 6 bases, with 10 bases lying between them. Germline V lookup: CDR1 SEHNR, CDR2 FQNEAQ (reference sequence). CDR3 length equals 13 residues. The CDR3 loop is CASSLVEGGEQYF. The CDR3 DNA is TGTGCCAGCAGCTTAGTTGAGGGTGGCGAGCAGTACTTC.

This clone occurred many times. CDR3 loop: CSASLGTGDSPLHF. CDR3 nucleotides: TGCAGTGCTAGTTTAGGGACAGGGGATTCACCCCTCCACTTT. The genes are TRBV20-1 and TRBJ1-6, with TRBD1 identical over 10 bases. With V trimmed by 3 bases and J by 8 bases, 4 bases remained unmatched. The CDR3 is made up of 14 amino acids. Germline loops: CDR1 DFQATT, CDR2 SNEGSKA (reference sequence).

The chain combines TRBV19 with TRBJ2-3; TRBD1 aligns across 10 bases. Germline values: CDR1 LNHDA, CDR2 SQIVND (reference sequence). This CDR3 contains 15 residues. J gave up 2 bases and V 6 bases, and 5 bases lay outside the gene matches. The CDR3 DNA follows: TGTGCCAGTAGCCGCGGGACAGGGGCCACAGATACGCAGTATTTT. Its protein product is CASSRGTGATDTQYF. Complete variable domain (other parts from reference TRBV19 and TRBJ2-3): DGGITQSPKYLFRKEGQNVTLSCEQNLNHDAMYWYRQDPGQGLRLIYYSQIVNDFQKGDIAEGYSVSREKKESFPLTVTSAQKNPTAFYLCASSRGTGATDTQYFGPGTRLTVL.

The chain is built from TRBV5-4 and TRBJ1-1; TRBD1 aligns across 10 bases. The CDR3 runs to 13 residues. Germline values: CDR1 SGHNT, CDR2 YYREEE (reference sequence). Unmatched junction bases numbered 9, after V lost 5 bases and J lost 11 bases. CDR3 sequence (DNA): TGTGCCAGCAGGTCCGGGACAGGGGCTGGGGCTTTCTTT. It encodes CASRSGTGAGAFF.

This clone was counted a single time. This chain connects TRBV29-1 to TRBJ1-3, with 10 bases fitting TRBD1. Germline lookup yields CDR1 SQVTM and CDR2 ANQGSEA. The CDR3 is made up of 14 amino acids. V was clipped by 7 bases and J by 4 bases; unmatched bases: 7. CDR3 DNA: TGCAGCGCCACCGGGACAGGGGCCGGAAACACCATATATTTT. Protein sequence: CSATGTGAGNTIYF.

The CDR3, as DNA: TGTGCCAGCAGTGTGGAGACAGGGTTTTCACCCCTCCACTTT. Translation gives CASSVETGFSPLHF. The chain joins TRBV6-4 to TRBJ1-6; 7 bases align to TRBD1. There are 14 residues in the CDR3. V trimming: 4 bases; J trimming: 9 bases; junction bases outside the gene matches: 6. Germline-derived CDR1 and CDR2 are MRHNA and SNTAGT.

This chain uses TRBV18 with TRBJ2-2, with 14 positions matching TRBD2. Germline assignment: CDR1 KGHSH and CDR2 LQKENI. V lost 2 bases, J lost 0 bases, and 2 bases stayed unmatched. CDR3 size: 18 residues. CDR3 bases: TGTGCCAGCTCACCAAGACTAGCGGGGGGGCCGAACACCGGGGAGCTGTTTTTT. Translation gives CASSPRLAGGPNTGELFF.

At least ten counts were recorded for this clone. This chain links TRBV6-5 with TRBJ2-5, with D maybe TRBD2 (6 bases). The V gene's germline CDR1 is MNHEY and CDR2 SVGAGI. Trimming cost V 8 bases and J 4 bases, with 17 bases left between them. The CDR3 spans 14 residues. The CDR3: CASAGLGAGETQYF. CDR3 nucleotide sequence: TGTGCCAGCGCGGGGTTAGGGGCGGGAGAGACCCAGTACTTC.

The chain couples TRBV5-1 to TRBJ2-5; D call uncertain. The germline V gene has CDR1 SGHRS and CDR2 YFSETQ. This CDR3 is 16 amino acids long. Deletions cut 1 base from V and 2 bases from J, with 15 bases between. The CDR3 sequence is CASSLPSGGVQETQYF. The DNA for the CDR3 is TGCGCCAGCAGCTTGCCGTCCGGCGGCGTTCAAGAGACCCAGTACTTC.

The chain recombines TRBV4-2 with TRBJ1-3; 10 bases line up with TRBD1. The V segment lost 3 bases and the J segment 3 bases; nucleotides outside the gene matches: 8. The germline gives CDR1 LGHNA, CDR2 YNFKEQ. The CDR3 spans 17 residues. CDR3 loop: CASSHSRQGAFGNTIYF. CDR3 bases: TGTGCCAGCAGCCACTCCCGACAGGGGGCCTTTGGAAACACCATATATTTT.

The chain has TRBV3-1 (or the pseudogene TRBV3-2) and TRBJ2-7; 9 bases map to TRBD2. The CDR3 covers 16 residues. CDR1 and CDR2 from the germline V gene are LGHDT and YNNKEL (reference sequence). J was trimmed by 6 bases and V by 2 bases; bases with no gene match: 11. CDR3 sequence: CASSQSGGRAGFEQYF. The CDR3 nucleotides read TGTGCCAGCAGCCAAAGTGGCGGGAGGGCCGGGTTCGAGCAGTACTTC.

The chain has TRBV27 and TRBJ2-6; D gene ambiguous. From germline, CDR1 is MNHEY and CDR2 SMNVEV (reference sequence). The germline V and J ends were trimmed by 0 bases and 1 base, with 10 bases remaining between them. This CDR3 has 17 residues. The DNA for the CDR3 is TGTGCCAGCAGTTTATCCGGCGGCACGTCTGGGGCCAACGTCCTGACTTTC. Protein: CASSLSGGTSGANVLTF.

This clone was seen a single time. CDR3 protein: CASSITGGDVGQPQHF. The CDR3 nucleotides read TGTGCCAGTAGTATCACAGGGGGCGATGTGGGTCAGCCCCAGCATTTT. The chain couples TRBV19 to TRBJ1-5, with 9 bases aligning to TRBD1. Trimming at V came to 3 bases and at J to 6 bases, leaving 9 bases not matched to a gene. The CDR3 covers 16 residues. The germline CDR1 and CDR2 sequences are LNHDA and SQIVND (reference sequence).

This clone showed up just a few times. The chain is built from TRBV7-6 and TRBJ2-1; 12 bases fit TRBD2. The CDR3 covers 16 residues. In germline, CDR1 is SGHVS, CDR2 FNYEAQ. The J segment lost 9 bases and the V segment lost 3 bases, leaving 9 bases of the junction unmatched. CDR3 in amino acids: CASSFHPSGRVGEQFF. DNA of the CDR3: TGTGCCAGCAGCTTCCATCCTAGCGGGAGGGTCGGTGAGCAGTTCTTC.

The chain combines TRBV5-4 with TRBJ2-1, with 9 bases fitting TRBD1. The CDR3 is 14 residues long. The J segment lost 4 bases and the V segment lost 3 bases, leaving 2 bases of the junction unmatched. CDR1 and CDR2 from the germline V gene are SGHNT and YYREEE (reference sequence). Here the CDR3 DNA reads TGTGCCAGCAGCTGGGGACAGGGTTACAATGAGCAGTTCTTC. Translated, it gives CASSWGQGYNEQFF.

J is TRBJ1-3 and V is TRBV7-8; D unclear. The germline V gene encodes CDR1 SGHVS and CDR2 FQNEAQ. V dropped 2 bases and J dropped 0 bases, with 11 bases sitting between them. This CDR3 has 16 residues. CDR3: CASSLFGSPSGNTIYF. CDR3 in DNA: TGTGCCAGCAGCTTATTCGGTTCGCCCTCTGGAAACACCATATATTTT.

The chain combines TRBV3-1 (or the pseudogene TRBV3-2) with TRBJ2-7, with 9 bases aligning to TRBD1. With 2 bases clipped from V and 1 base from J, the junction kept 3 bases outside the gene matches. This CDR3 comprises 15 residues. Germline V gives CDR1 LGHDT, CDR2 YNNKEL (reference sequence). The DNA for the CDR3 is TGTGCCAGCAGCCAAAGACAGGGGGAATCCTACGAGCAGTACTTC. Encoded protein: CASSQRQGESYEQYF.

This chain uses TRBV5-4 with TRBJ1-5, with a tentative D call TRBD1 (6 bases). Trimming cost V 4 bases and J 6 bases, with 11 bases left between them. This CDR3 is 13 amino acids long. Per the germline V gene, CDR1 is SGHNT and CDR2 is YYREEE (reference sequence). The CDR3: CASSTDSGQPQHF. The CDR3, as DNA: TGTGCCAGCAGCACGGACAGCGGTCAGCCCCAGCATTTT.

J is TRBJ2-7 and V is TRBV29-1, with TRBD2 matching 9 bases. The V gene end was trimmed by 2 bases and the J gene end by 5 bases; junction bases not matched to a gene: 4. The length of the CDR3 is 13 residues. CDR1 is SQVTM and CDR2 is ANQGSEA in the germline V gene. CDR3 DNA sequence: TGCAGCGTTGAAATAGCGGGGGTAAACGAGCAGTACTTC. Protein sequence: CSVEIAGVNEQYF.

J is TRBJ1-1 and V is TRBV2; tentatively, D is TRBD1 (5 bases). Germline V CDR1 and CDR2: SNHLY, FYNNEI. Between the trimmed V and J ends, which lost 4 bases and 6 bases, there was a span of 6 bases. This CDR3 has 11 residues. CDR3 in amino acids: CASSGDSEAFF. The CDR3 nucleotides read TGTGCCAGCAGTGGGGACTCTGAAGCTTTCTTT.

This clone was observed a single time. This rearrangement joins TRBV30 to TRBJ1-5; maybe TRBD1 (6 bases). The V and J ends lost 2 bases and 0 bases respectively, with 8 bases between them. This CDR3 contains 14 residues. From germline, CDR1 is GTSNPN and CDR2 SVGIG (reference sequence). CDR3 sequence reads: CAWSRDNSNQPQHF. The CDR3 nucleotides are TGTGCCTGGAGTAGGGACAATAGCAATCAGCCCCAGCATTTT.

This chain connects TRBV19 to TRBJ2-2, with D tentatively TRBD2 (5 bases). Germline-derived CDR1 and CDR2 are LNHDA and SQIVND (reference sequence). The CDR3 has 15 residues. Deletions cut 4 bases from V and 2 bases from J, with 11 bases between. CDR3 in amino acids: CASSRQRINTGELFF. CDR3 bases: TGTGCCAGTAGTAGGCAGCGGATAAACACCGGGGAGCTGTTTTTT. Together with reference TRBV19 and TRBJ2-2, the CDR3 gives the full variable domain: DGGITQSPKYLFRKEGQNVTLSCEQNLNHDAMYWYRQDPGQGLRLIYYSQIVNDFQKGDIAEGYSVSREKKESFPLTVTSAQKNPTAFYLCASSRQRINTGELFFGEGSRLTVL.